The 13 T cell receptor beta chains below come from one sample, sequenced in a study of blood T cell repertoires in COVID-19. Profiling relied on immunoSEQ multiplex PCR, and the TCRdb table lists in-frame clones only, not all of them. The data show roughly 21,000 clones, 75% to 90% seen once. Sequences were obtained from peripheral blood. The origin of the receptors is an older man with active COVID-19.

This clone was observed a few times. This rearrangement joins TRBV6-2 or TRBV6-3 to TRBJ1-1; D is ambiguous. This CDR3 region has 16 residues. V shed 0 bases and J shed 0 bases, with 11 bases lying between them. From germline, CDR1 is MNHEY and CDR2 SVGEGT. Here the CDR3 reads CASSYSPDTMNTEAFF. CDR3 nucleotide sequence: TGTGCCAGCAGTTACTCCCCCGACACCATGAACACTGAAGCTTTCTTT.

This chain links TRBV29-1 with TRBJ1-4, with 7 bases matching TRBD1. Per the germline V gene, CDR1 is SQVTM and CDR2 is ANQGSEA. The CDR3 contains 14 residues. The V and J ends lost 7 bases and 3 bases, in that order; junction bases with no gene match: 8. The CDR3 DNA sequence: TGCAGCGCCTGCGCGGGACAGTCTAATGAAAAACTGTTTTTT. This encodes CSACAGQSNEKLFF.

The chain combines TRBV5-1 with TRBJ1-1; 7 bases agree with TRBD1. From germline, CDR1 is SGHRS and CDR2 YFSETQ. The CDR3 loop spans 15 amino acids. J gave up 3 bases and V 4 bases, and 9 bases lay outside the gene matches. CDR3 sequence: CASSPTGERDTEAFF. The DNA for the CDR3 is TGCGCCAGCAGCCCTACAGGGGAACGGGACACTGAAGCTTTCTTT.

The V and J genes are TRBV5-4 and TRBJ2-5; D not resolved. The germline CDR1 and CDR2 sequences are SGHNT and YYREEE (reference sequence). CDR3 length equals 13 residues. V dropped 0 bases and J dropped 3 bases, with 6 bases sitting between them. The CDR3 DNA reads TGTGCCAGCAGCTTGGACCAGAAAGAGACCCAGTACTTC. Protein: CASSLDQKETQYF.

This chain joins TRBV29-1 and TRBJ1-2, with D unresolved. Looked up from germline, CDR1 is SQVTM and CDR2 is ANQGSEA. The CDR3 covers 12 residues. Trimming left V 5 bases short and J 6 bases short, with 13 bases between. CDR3 residues: CSVKKEFDGYTF. The CDR3, as DNA: TGCAGCGTTAAAAAAGAGTTCGATGGCTACACCTTC. Full variable domain (remainder filled in from reference TRBV29-1 and TRBJ1-2): SAVISQKPSRDICQRGTSLTIQCQVDSQVTMMFWYRQQPGQSLTLIATANQGSEATYESGFVIDKFPISRPNLTFSTLTVSNMSPEDSSIYLCSVKKEFDGYTFGSGTRLTVV.

The rearrangement joins TRBV6-1 to TRBJ1-2; 7 nucleotides match TRBD1. Germline CDR1 MNHNS, CDR2 SASEGT. Germline trimming cut 1 base from V and 5 bases from J; bases unmatched to any gene: 4. The CDR3 is 14 amino acids. CDR3 amino acids: CASSEGLTGYGYTF. For the CDR3, the DNA is TGTGCCAGCAGTGAAGGTCTGACAGGGTATGGCTACACCTTC.

Here the CDR3 reads CASSTQGAAATEAFF. CDR3 coding DNA: TGTGCCAGCAGCACACAGGGGGCAGCGGCCACTGAAGCTTTCTTT. V and J are TRBV5-4 and TRBJ1-1; 9 nucleotides align to TRBD1. CDR3 length: 15 residues. J gave up 4 bases and V 4 bases, and 8 bases lay outside the gene matches. Per germline, CDR1 SGHNT and CDR2 YYREEE (reference sequence).

V gene TRBV7-9 combines with J gene TRBJ2-2; the match to TRBD2 covers 12 bases. The CDR3 spans 17 residues. V trimming: 4 bases; J trimming: 2 bases; junction bases outside the gene matches: 5. CDR1 is SEHNR, CDR2 FQNEAQ, per germline (reference sequence). The CDR3 DNA follows: TGTGCCAGCAGCTCCCTAGCGGGGGGGCCAAACACCGGGGAGCTGTTTTTT. Its translation is CASSSLAGGPNTGELFF.

The V call is TRBV2, the J call TRBJ1-4; maybe TRBD1 (6 bases). Between the trimmed V and J ends, which lost 8 bases and 4 bases, there was a span of 11 bases. The CDR3 runs to 13 residues. CDR1 SNHLY and CDR2 FYNNEI come from the germline V gene. The CDR3 DNA is TGTGCCAGCCGGGGGGGCCGTAATGAAAAACTGTTTTTT. This translates into CASRGGRNEKLFF.

The CDR3 DNA reads TGTGCCAGTAGTATTCAGGCCAGGGCCTCCTACAATGAGCAGTTCTTC. Amino acids: CASSIQARASYNEQFF. This chain connects TRBV19 to TRBJ2-1; weak D call: TRBD1 (5 bases). This CDR3 region has 16 residues. Per germline, CDR1 LNHDA and CDR2 SQIVND (reference sequence). Trimming pared 3 bases from V and 0 bases from J, leaving 12 bases between.

The chain combines TRBV6-5 with TRBJ1-6; tentative D call: TRBD1 (6 bases). The CDR3 extends over 13 amino acids. The V gene lost 5 bases and the J gene lost 8 bases, with 10 bases spanning the gap. CDR1 and CDR2 from the germline V gene are MNHEY and SVGAGI. CDR3 nucleotide sequence: TGTGCCAGCAGTATGGACAGAGATTCACCCCTCCACTTT. Translation gives CASSMDRDSPLHF.

This rearrangement joins TRBV27 to TRBJ2-1, with 8 bases matching TRBD2. The CDR3 is 14 amino acids. The germline gives CDR1 MNHEY, CDR2 SMNVEV (reference sequence). With V trimmed by 2 bases and J by 15 bases, 12 bases remained unmatched. The CDR3 sequence: CASSLEDTGTRPFF. The CDR3 DNA reads TGTGCCAGCAGTTTAGAGGACACCGGGACTAGACCGTTCTTC.

The V gene is TRBV19, the J gene TRBJ2-2, with 7 positions matching TRBD2. The CDR3 covers 16 residues. The germline CDR1 and CDR2 sequences are LNHDA and SQIVND (reference sequence). V lost 4 bases, J lost 0 bases, and 5 bases stayed unmatched. For the CDR3, the DNA is TGTGCCAGTAGTACCCTAGCGGCACCGAACACCGGGGAGCTGTTTTTT. It translates to CASSTLAAPNTGELFF.